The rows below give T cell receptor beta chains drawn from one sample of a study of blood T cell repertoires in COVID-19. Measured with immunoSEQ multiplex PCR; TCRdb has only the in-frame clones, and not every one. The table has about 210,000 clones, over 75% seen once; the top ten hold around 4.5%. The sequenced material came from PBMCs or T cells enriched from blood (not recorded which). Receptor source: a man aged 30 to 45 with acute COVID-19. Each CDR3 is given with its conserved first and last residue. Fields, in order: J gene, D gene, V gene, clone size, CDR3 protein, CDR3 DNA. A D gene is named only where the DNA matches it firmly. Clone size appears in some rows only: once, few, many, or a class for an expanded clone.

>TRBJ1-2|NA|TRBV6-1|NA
CASSEAGARDYGYTF
TGTGCCAGCAGTGAAGCGGGGGCTCGGGACTATGGCTACACCTTC
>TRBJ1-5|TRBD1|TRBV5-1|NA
CASSSGQGGSQPQHF
TGCGCCAGCAGCTCTGGACAGGGCGGAAGTCAGCCCCAGCATTTT
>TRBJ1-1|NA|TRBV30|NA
CAWSLTENTEAFF
TGTGCCTGGAGTTTGACAGAAAACACTGAAGCTTTCTTT
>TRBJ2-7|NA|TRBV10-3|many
CAISDIYEQYF
TGTGCCATCAGTGACATCTACGAGCAGTACTTC
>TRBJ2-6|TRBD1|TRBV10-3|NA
CAMGTGGVSGANVLTF
TGTGCCATGGGGACAGGGGGGGTCTCTGGGGCCAACGTCCTGACTTTC
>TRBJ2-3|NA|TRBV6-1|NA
CASSEAGTRTDTQYF
TGTGCCAGCAGTGAAGCGGGGACTCGCACAGATACGCAGTATTTT
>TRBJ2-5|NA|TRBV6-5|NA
CASRTDRKETQYF
TGTGCCAGCAGGACCGACAGGAAAGAGACCCAGTACTTC
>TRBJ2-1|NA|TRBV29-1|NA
CSAGAQGGNEQFF
TGCAGCGCCGGAGCTCAGGGGGGCAATGAGCAGTTCTTC
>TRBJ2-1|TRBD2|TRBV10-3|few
CAEGLAGTYNEQFF
TGTGCCGAAGGACTAGCGGGGACCTACAATGAGCAGTTCTTC
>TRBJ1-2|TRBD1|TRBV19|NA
CASSIDTLDRAGYTF
TGTGCCAGTAGTATAGATACGCTGGACAGGGCTGGCTACACCTTC
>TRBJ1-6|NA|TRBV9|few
CASSSGGTYNSPLHF
TGTGCCAGCAGTTCGGGGGGAACCTATAATTCACCCCTCCACTTT
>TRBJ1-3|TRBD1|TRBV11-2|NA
CASSLARDRWSSGNTIYF
TGTGCCAGCAGCTTAGCCCGGGACAGGTGGAGCTCTGGAAACACCATATATTTT
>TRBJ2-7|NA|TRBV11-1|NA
CASSSPGLPYEQYF
TGTGCCAGCAGCTCCCCAGGGTTGCCCTACGAGCAGTACTTC
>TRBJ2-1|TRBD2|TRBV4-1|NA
CASSPDSASGKAWDEQFF
TGCGCCAGCAGCCCTGATTCGGCTAGCGGGAAAGCTTGGGATGAGCAGTTCTTC
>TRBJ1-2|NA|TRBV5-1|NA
CASSQDINYGYTF
TGCGCCAGCAGCCAGGACATTAACTATGGCTACACCTTC
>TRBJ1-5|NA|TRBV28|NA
CASTSAGGQLKQPQHF
TGTGCCAGCACCTCCGCCGGGGGGCAGCTGAAACAGCCCCAGCATTTT
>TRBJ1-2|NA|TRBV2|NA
CASRAVYGYTF
TGTGCCAGCAGAGCTGTTTATGGCTACACCTTC
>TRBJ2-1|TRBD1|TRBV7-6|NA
CASSLAPGQGNYNEQFF
TGTGCCAGCAGCTTAGCCCCAGGACAGGGGAATTACAATGAGCAGTTCTTC
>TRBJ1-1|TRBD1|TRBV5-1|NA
CASSLAGPPGGWTEAFF
TGCGCCAGCAGCTTGGCTGGCCCCCCAGGGGGCTGGACTGAAGCTTTCTTT
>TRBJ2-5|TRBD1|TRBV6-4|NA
CASSAPPTGVDEGTQYF
TGTGCCAGCAGTGCCCCTCCGACAGGGGTAGACGAGGGGACCCAGTACTTC
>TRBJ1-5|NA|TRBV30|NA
CAWSGAFGGNQPQHF
TGTGCCTGGAGTGGGGCATTTGGTGGCAATCAGCCCCAGCATTTT
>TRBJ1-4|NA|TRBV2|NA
CASSPEGGRSEKLFF
TGTGCCAGCAGTCCCGAGGGGGGGCGTAGTGAAAAACTGTTTTTT
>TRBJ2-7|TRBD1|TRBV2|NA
CASSGQGPYEQYF
TGTGCCAGCAGTGGACAGGGCCCATACGAGCAGTACTTC
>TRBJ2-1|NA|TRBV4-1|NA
CASSQDPAQIIYNEQFF
TGCGCCAGCAGCCAAGATCCCGCACAGATCATCTACAATGAGCAGTTCTTC
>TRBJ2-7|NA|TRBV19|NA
CASSMPDYEQYF
TGTGCCAGTAGTATGCCAGATTACGAGCAGTACTTC
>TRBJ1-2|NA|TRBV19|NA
CASSMLTVRGYTF
TGTGCCAGTAGTATGCTGACAGTACGGGGCTACACCTTC
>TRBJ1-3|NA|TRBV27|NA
CASTQTGGSGNTIYF
TGTGCCAGCACCCAAACGGGGGGCTCTGGAAACACCATATATTTT
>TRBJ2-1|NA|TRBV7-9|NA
CASSLLTGYKSSYNEQFF
TGTGCCAGCAGCTTACTCACGGGGTACAAGAGCTCCTACAATGAGCAGTTCTTC
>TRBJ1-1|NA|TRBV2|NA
CASGDSSGAFF
TGTGCCAGCGGAGACAGTTCGGGAGCTTTCTTT
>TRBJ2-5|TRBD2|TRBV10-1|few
CASSEGSLAGGRGETQYF
TGCGCCAGCAGTGAAGGTTCTCTAGCGGGGGGCCGGGGAGAGACCCAGTACTTC
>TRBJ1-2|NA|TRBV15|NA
CATSSRYRDFELGGYTF
TGTGCCACCAGCAGTCGGTACAGGGATTTTGAGCTCGGTGGCTACACCTTC
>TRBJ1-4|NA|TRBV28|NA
CASGRGNEKLFF
TGTGCCAGCGGTCGAGGGAATGAAAAACTGTTTTTT
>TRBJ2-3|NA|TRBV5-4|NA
CASSLATNTQYF
TGTGCCAGCAGCTTGGCGACAAATACGCAGTATTTT
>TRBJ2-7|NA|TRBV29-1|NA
CSVEDMQRQYF
TGCAGCGTTGAAGATATGCAGCGGCAGTACTTC
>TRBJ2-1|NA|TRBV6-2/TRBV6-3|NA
CASSYRGGDIYNEQFF
TGTGCCAGCAGTTATAGAGGGGGAGACATATACAATGAGCAGTTCTTC
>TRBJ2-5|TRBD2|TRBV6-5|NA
CASRLAGEETQYF
TGTGCCAGCAGACTAGCGGGCGAAGAGACCCAGTACTTC
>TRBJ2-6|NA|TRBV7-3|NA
CASSYMGVNSGANVLTF
TGTGCCAGCAGCTACATGGGAGTTAACTCTGGGGCCAACGTCCTGACTTTC
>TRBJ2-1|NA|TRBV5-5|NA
CASSFGQPDRQFF
TGTGCCAGCAGTTTTGGACAGCCTGATCGGCAGTTCTTC
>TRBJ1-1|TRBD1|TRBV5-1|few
CASSTRTGANTEAFF
TGCGCCAGCAGCACCCGGACAGGGGCGAACACTGAAGCTTTCTTT
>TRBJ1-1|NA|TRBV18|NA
CASSTNREGNTEAFF
TGTGCCAGCTCAACAAACAGGGAGGGGAACACTGAAGCTTTCTTT
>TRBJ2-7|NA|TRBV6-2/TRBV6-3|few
CASSLGVQGGYEQYF
TGTGCCAGCAGCCTGGGGGTGCAGGGGGGATACGAGCAGTACTTC
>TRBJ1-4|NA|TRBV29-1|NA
CSPRNRPFGGDEKLFF
TGCAGCCCTAGGAACCGCCCGTTCGGAGGGGATGAAAAACTGTTTTTT
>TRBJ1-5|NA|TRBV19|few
CASSTTGVSNQPQHF
TGTGCCAGTAGTACGACAGGAGTTAGCAATCAGCCCCAGCATTTT
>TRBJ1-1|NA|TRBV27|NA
CASSLNRRNTEAFF
TGTGCCAGCAGTTTAAACAGGAGGAACACTGAAGCTTTCTTT
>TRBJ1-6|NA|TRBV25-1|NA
CASSYPGAPSPLHF
TGTGCCAGCAGTTATCCAGGGGCGCCTTCACCCCTCCACTTT
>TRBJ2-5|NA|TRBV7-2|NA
CASSPGTGSTQYF
TGTGCCAGCAGCCCCGGGACTGGTTCGACCCAGTACTTC
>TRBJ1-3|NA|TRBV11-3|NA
CASSFIRTASGNTIYF
TGTGCCAGCAGCTTCATAAGGACAGCCTCTGGAAACACCATATATTTT
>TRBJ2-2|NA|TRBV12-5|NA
CASGREFTGELFF
TGTGCTAGTGGTCGGGAGTTCACCGGGGAGCTGTTTTTT
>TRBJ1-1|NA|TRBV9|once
CASSVAGGGVNTEAFF
TGTGCCAGCAGCGTAGCTGGGGGAGGGGTGAACACTGAAGCTTTCTTT
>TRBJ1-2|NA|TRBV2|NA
CASSEGGRGVYGYTF
TGTGCCAGCAGTGAAGGCGGCAGGGGTGTCTATGGCTACACCTTC
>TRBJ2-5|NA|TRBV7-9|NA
CASSSGPSWYF
TGTGCCAGCAGTTCAGGGCCCTCTTGGTACTTC
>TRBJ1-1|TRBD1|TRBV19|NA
CASSFRDRNTEAFF
TGTGCCAGTAGTTTCCGGGACAGGAACACTGAAGCTTTCTTT
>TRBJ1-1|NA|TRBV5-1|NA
CASSLLGGLMNTEAFF
TGCGCCAGCAGCTTGTTGGGGGGGCTCATGAACACTGAAGCTTTCTTT
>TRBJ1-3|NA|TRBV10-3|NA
CAISESSGMAGNTIYF
TGTGCCATCAGTGAGTCGTCGGGGATGGCAGGAAACACCATATATTTT
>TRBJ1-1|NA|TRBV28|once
CASSLRSVNTEAFF
TGTGCCAGCAGTTTACGGAGTGTGAACACTGAAGCTTTCTTT
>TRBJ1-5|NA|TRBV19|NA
CASSSSGGAQPQHF
TGTGCCAGTAGTAGTTCGGGAGGGGCTCAGCCCCAGCATTTT
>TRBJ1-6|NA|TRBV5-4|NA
CASSHSRGYNSPLHF
TGTGCCAGCAGCCACTCCCGGGGCTATAATTCACCCCTCCACTTT
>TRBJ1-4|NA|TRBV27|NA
CASSPERGRAATNEKLFF
TGTGCCAGCAGCCCAGAAAGGGGGAGGGCTGCAACTAATGAAAAACTGTTTTTT
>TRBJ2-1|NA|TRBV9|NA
CASSVDGLSNEQFF
TGTGCCAGCAGCGTAGATGGGCTCTCAAATGAGCAGTTCTTC